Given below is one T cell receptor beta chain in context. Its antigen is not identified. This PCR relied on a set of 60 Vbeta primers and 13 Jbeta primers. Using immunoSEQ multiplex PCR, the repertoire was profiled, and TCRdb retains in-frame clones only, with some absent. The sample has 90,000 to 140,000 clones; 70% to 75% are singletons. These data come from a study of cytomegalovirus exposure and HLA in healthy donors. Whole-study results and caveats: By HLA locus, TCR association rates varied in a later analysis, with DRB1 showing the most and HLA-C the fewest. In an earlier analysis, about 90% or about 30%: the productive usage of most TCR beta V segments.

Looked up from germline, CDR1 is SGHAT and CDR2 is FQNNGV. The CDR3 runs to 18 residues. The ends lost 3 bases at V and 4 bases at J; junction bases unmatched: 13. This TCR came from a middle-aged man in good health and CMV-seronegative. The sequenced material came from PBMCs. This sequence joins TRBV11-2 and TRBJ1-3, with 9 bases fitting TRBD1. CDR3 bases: TGTGCCAGCAGCTTTGAGGACAGGGGAATGTTAAGAGGAAACACCATATATTTT. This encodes CASSFEDRGMLRGNTIYF.